The T cell receptor (beta chain) under discussion was sequenced for a study of technical replicates of blood from a few donors. Using immunoSEQ multiplex PCR, the repertoire was profiled, and TCRdb retains in-frame clones only, with some absent. The data show about 88,000 clones, approximately 94% seen once. This TCR was sampled from a human donor in good health. Sequenced material: T cells isolated from PBMCs.

The CDR3 nucleotides are TGTGCCAGCAGCAAGAGAGGGCTGTATGGCTACACCTTC. Its protein is CASSKRGLYGYTF. This sequence joins TRBV21-1 and TRBJ1-2. TRBV21-1 is labeled a pseudogene. This CDR3 is built from 13 residues.